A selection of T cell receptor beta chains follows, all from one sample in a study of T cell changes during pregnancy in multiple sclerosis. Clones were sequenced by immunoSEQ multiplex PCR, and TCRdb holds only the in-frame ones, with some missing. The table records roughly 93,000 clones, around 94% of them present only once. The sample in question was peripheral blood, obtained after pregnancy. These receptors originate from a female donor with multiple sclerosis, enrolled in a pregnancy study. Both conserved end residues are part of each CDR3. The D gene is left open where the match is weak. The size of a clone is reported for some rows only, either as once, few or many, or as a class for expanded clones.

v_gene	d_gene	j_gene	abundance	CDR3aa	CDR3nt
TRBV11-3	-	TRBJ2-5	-	CASSGDIGQETQYF	TGTGCCAGCAGCGGGGACATCGGACAAGAGACCCAGTACTTC
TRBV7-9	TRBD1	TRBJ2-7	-	CASSGGVGQGAPVSYEQYF	TGTGCCAGCAGCGGCGGCGTGGGACAGGGGGCGCCGGTTTCCTACGAGCAGTACTTC
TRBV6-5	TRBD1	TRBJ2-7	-	CASSYGTGGDEQYF	TGTGCCAGCAGTTACGGGACAGGGGGCGACGAGCAGTACTTC
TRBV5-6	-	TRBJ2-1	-	CASSWDTLWLSYNEQFF	TGTGCCAGCAGCTGGGACACTCTCTGGTTGTCCTACAATGAGCAGTTCTTC
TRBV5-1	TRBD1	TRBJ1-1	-	CASSWGTGSNTEAFF	TGCGCCAGCAGCTGGGGGACAGGATCGAACACTGAAGCTTTCTTT
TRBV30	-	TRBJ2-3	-	CAWSIEANTQYF	TGTGCCTGGAGTATAGAAGCGAATACGCAGTATTTT
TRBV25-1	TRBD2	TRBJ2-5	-	CASSEWGTSGDQETQYF	TGTGCCAGCAGTGAATGGGGGACTAGCGGAGACCAAGAGACCCAGTACTTC
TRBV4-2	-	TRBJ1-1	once	CASSQESTANTEAFF	TGTGCCAGCAGCCAAGAATCGACAGCGAACACTGAAGCTTTCTTT
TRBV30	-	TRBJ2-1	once	CAWSVRRPSESYNEQFF	TGTGCCTGGAGTGTACGAAGGCCTAGCGAATCCTACAATGAGCAGTTCTTC
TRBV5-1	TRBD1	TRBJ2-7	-	CASSSGQARVIYEQYF	TGCGCCAGCAGCTCCGGACAGGCTCGGGTTATCTACGAGCAGTACTTC
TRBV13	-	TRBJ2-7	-	CASSLGKGPSYEQYF	TGTGCCAGCAGCTTGGGCAAAGGCCCCTCCTACGAGCAGTACTTC
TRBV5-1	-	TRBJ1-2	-	CASSLGTPGNGYTF	TGCGCCAGCAGCCTTGGAACCCCCGGGAATGGCTACACCTTC
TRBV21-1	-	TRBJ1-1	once	CASSKAGEGTEAFF	TGTGCCAGCAGCAAAGCTGGGGAGGGCACTGAAGCTTTCTTT
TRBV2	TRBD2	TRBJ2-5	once	CASKGGGTQETQYF	TGTGCCAGCAAGGGCGGGGGGACTCAAGAGACCCAGTACTTC
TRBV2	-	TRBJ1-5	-	CASSEELGSRPQHF	TGTGCCAGCAGTGAAGAGCTGGGGAGTAGGCCCCAGCATTTT
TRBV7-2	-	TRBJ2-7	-	CASSFDRTETYEQYF	TGTGCCAGCAGCTTCGATCGGACTGAGACCTACGAGCAGTACTTC
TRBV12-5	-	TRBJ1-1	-	CASGSLGAWGEAFF	TGTGCTAGTGGTTCTTTGGGGGCGTGGGGTGAAGCTTTCTTT
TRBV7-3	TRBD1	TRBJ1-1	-	CASSIQGLGPTSTEAFF	TGTGCCAGCAGCATACAGGGGCTGGGCCCAACGAGCACTGAAGCTTTCTTT
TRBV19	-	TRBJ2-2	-	CASSINRVTGELFF	TGTGCCAGTAGTATTAACAGGGTAACCGGGGAGCTGTTTTTT
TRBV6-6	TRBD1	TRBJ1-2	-	CASSSGQGGSYTF	TGTGCCAGCAGTTCGGGACAGGGAGGAAGCTACACCTTC
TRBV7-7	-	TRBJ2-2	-	CASSRQVRPNTGELFF	TGTGCCAGCAGCCGACAGGTTAGGCCGAACACCGGGGAGCTGTTTTTT
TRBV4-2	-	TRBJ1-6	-	CASSPRTAPSSYNSPLHF	TGTGCCAGCAGCCCACGGACAGCCCCGAGCTCCTATAATTCACCCCTCCACTTT
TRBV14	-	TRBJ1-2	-	CASSQGQYYGYTF	TGTGCCAGCAGCCAAGGGCAGTACTATGGCTACACCTTC
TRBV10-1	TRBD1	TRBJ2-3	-	CASSAGQTSTDTQYF	TGCGCCAGCAGTGCGGGACAGACTAGCACAGATACGCAGTATTTT
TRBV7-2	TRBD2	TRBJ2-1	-	CASSLGGGGNEQFF	TGTGCCAGCAGCTTAGGTGGCGGGGGCAATGAGCAGTTCTTC
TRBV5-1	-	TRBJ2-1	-	CASSFHRETPMEEQFF	TGCGCCAGCAGCTTCCACCGGGAGACCCCCATGGAAGAGCAGTTCTTC
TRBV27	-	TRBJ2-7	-	CASTRIRDKSSYEQYF	TGTGCCAGCACCCGGATCCGGGACAAGAGCTCCTACGAGCAGTACTTC
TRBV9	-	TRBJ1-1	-	CASSVASAGVWTEAFF	TGTGCCAGCAGCGTAGCCTCGGCAGGGGTGTGGACTGAAGCTTTCTTT
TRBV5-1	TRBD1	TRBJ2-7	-	CASSLSARGYYEQYF	TGCGCCAGCAGCTTGTCGGCCAGGGGGTACTACGAGCAGTACTTC
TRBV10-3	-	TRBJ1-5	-	CAISERLGQKGDQPQHF	TGTGCCATCAGTGAAAGATTGGGGCAGAAGGGCGATCAGCCCCAGCATTTT
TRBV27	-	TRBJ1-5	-	CASSRGLSNQPQHF	TGTGCCAGTTCCAGGGGTCTCAGCAATCAGCCCCAGCATTTT
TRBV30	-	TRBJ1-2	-	CASFRGSGYGYTF	TGTGCCTCATTCCGGGGGAGCGGCTATGGCTACACCTTC
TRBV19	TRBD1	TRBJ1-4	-	CASSGTGGNNEKLFF	TGTGCCAGTAGTGGGACAGGGGGGAATAATGAAAAACTGTTTTTT
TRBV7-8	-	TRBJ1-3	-	CASSSLQGSGNTIYF	TGTGCCAGCAGCTCGTTACAGGGATCTGGAAACACCATATATTTT
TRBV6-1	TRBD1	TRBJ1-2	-	CASSEGQGADGYTF	TGTGCCAGCAGTGAAGGGCAGGGGGCGGATGGCTACACCTTC
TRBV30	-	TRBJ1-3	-	CAWRDSGNTIYF	TGTGCCTGGAGGGACAGTGGAAACACCATATATTTT
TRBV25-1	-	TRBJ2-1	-	CASSGTQGLGSYNEQFF	TGTGCCAGCAGTGGGACGCAGGGGTTGGGATCCTACAATGAGCAGTTCTTC
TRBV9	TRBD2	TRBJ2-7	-	CASSATFPGGIDEQYF	TGTGCCAGCAGCGCAACTTTCCCCGGGGGGATAGACGAGCAGTACTTC
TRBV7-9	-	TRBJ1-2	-	CASSLDGRVNYGYTF	TGTGCCAGCAGCTTAGATGGCAGGGTTAACTATGGCTACACCTTC
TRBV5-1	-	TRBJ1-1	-	CASRAGGRGDTEAFF	TGCGCCAGCAGAGCGGGGGGCCGAGGGGACACTGAAGCTTTCTTT
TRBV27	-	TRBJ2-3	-	CASTGSFGYTQYF	TGTGCCAGCACGGGTTCTTTTGGGTATACGCAGTATTTT
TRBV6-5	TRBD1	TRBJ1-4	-	CASSRGQGAEKLFF	TGTGCCAGCAGTCGTGGACAGGGGGCCGAAAAACTGTTTTTT
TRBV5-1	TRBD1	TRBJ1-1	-	CASSFRDRGLAFF	TGCGCCAGCAGCTTCCGGGACAGGGGGCTGGCTTTCTTT
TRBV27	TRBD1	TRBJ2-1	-	CASRSGTGGANEQFF	TGTGCCAGCAGATCCGGGACAGGGGGGGCCAATGAGCAGTTCTTC
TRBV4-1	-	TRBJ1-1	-	CASSQEKRGGKGPEAFF	TGCGCCAGCAGCCAGGAGAAACGAGGGGGTAAGGGACCCGAAGCTTTCTTT
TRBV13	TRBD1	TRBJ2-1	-	CASSSTGTGGNEQFF	TGTGCCAGCAGCTCAACTGGGACAGGGGGCAATGAGCAGTTCTTC
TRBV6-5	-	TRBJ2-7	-	CASSYSSYEQYF	TGTGCCAGCAGTTACTCCTCGTACGAGCAGTACTTC
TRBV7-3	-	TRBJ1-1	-	CASSVTVLTEAFF	TGTGCCAGCAGCGTGACAGTACTCACTGAAGCTTTCTTT
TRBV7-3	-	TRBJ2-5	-	CASSLGARETQYF	TGTGCCAGCAGCTTAGGGGCTCGGGAGACCCAGTACTTC
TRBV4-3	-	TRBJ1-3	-	CASSQEPAGSGNTIYF	TGCGCCAGCAGCCAAGAACCCGCAGGCTCTGGAAACACCATATATTTT